The 17 T cell receptor beta chains below all came from one sample that was sequenced in a study of T and B cells in COVID-19 patients. BIOMED2 TRB-A/B primer pools were used in multiplex TRB PCR. MiXCR was run by TCRdb on the multiplex PCR reads, yielding one entry per CDR3 protein. The sample records about 5,000 distinct CDR3 sequences, over 20% being singletons. From blood, about 220-500 ng of genomic DNA served as TRB template. The sequenced material came from blood. The receptors shown here come from a human donor with active COVID-19.

Sample share makes this clonotype medium-sized. This chain links TRBV5-6 with TRBJ2-5; no clear D. V was clipped by 0 bases and J by 2 bases, with 8 bases between them. The V gene's germline CDR1 is SGHDT and CDR2 YYEEEE. CDR3 length equals 14 residues. In DNA form, the CDR3 reads TGTGCCAGCAGCTTGGTGGGGTTGCAAGAGACCCAGTACTTC. Residues: CASSLVGLQETQYF.

The chain is built from TRBV7-2 and TRBJ2-4; no clear D. V was shortened by 6 bases and J by 6 bases, with 12 bases between the two germline ends. In germline, CDR1 is SGHTA, CDR2 FQGNSA. The CDR3 loop spans 13 amino acids. The CDR3 region has the DNA TGTGCCAGCAGTCCAGATCCTTTAAACATTCAGTACTTC. It is translated as CASSPDPLNIQYF.

This clonotype rates as medium-sized. The V gene is TRBV6-6, the J gene TRBJ1-5; 8 bases line up with TRBD1. V shed 5 bases and J 1 base; nucleotides not matched to a gene: 7. Germline assignment: CDR1 MNHNY and CDR2 SVGAGI (reference sequence). CDR3 length equals 16 residues. The CDR3 DNA reads as TGTGCCAGCAGTACGACAGGGGTTGGAAGCAATCAGCCCCAGCATTTT. Amino acids: CASSTTGVGSNQPQHF.

The J gene is TRBJ1-1, the V gene TRBV6-5; D ambiguous. Trimming removed 4 bases from V and 0 bases from J, with 9 bases in between. The CDR3 runs 14 residues. Germline CDR1 reads MNHEY; CDR2 reads SVGAGI. As DNA, the CDR3 is TGTGCCAGCAGTTGGGGAGATTTGAACACTGAAGCTTTCTTT. Translation gives CASSWGDLNTEAFF.

By its share, this clonotype is medium-sized (0.01 to 0.1%). The chain employs TRBV6-5 and TRBJ1-2; D call uncertain. The V end lost 5 bases, the J end lost 5 bases, and 18 bases lay between the germline ends. The CDR3 has 15 residues. Germline lookup yields CDR1 MNHEY and CDR2 SVGAGI. Written as DNA, the CDR3 is TGTGCCAGCAGTAGTGACTCGGGAGTCGGATATGGCTACACCTTC. This codes for CASSSDSGVGYGYTF.

In its sample, this clonotype is medium-sized. J is TRBJ2-5 and V is TRBV5-4; D possibly corresponds to TRBD1 (5 bases). Germline V gives CDR1 SGHNT, CDR2 YYREEE (reference sequence). CDR3 length equals 13 residues. Deletions cut 1 base from V and 1 base from J, with 5 bases between. CDR3 DNA sequence: TGTGCCAGCAGCTTGCAGGGCCAAGAGACCCAGTACTTC. It codes for CASSLQGQETQYF.

This clonotype was picked up many times. This chain joins TRBV5-1 and TRBJ2-2; no definite D call. This CDR3 has 15 amino acids. Trimming pared 2 bases from V and 0 bases from J, leaving 8 bases between. The V gene's germline CDR1 is SGHRS and CDR2 YFSETQ. The CDR3 DNA is TGCGCCAGCAGCTTAGATGGCTCGAACACCGGGGAGCTGTTTTTT. Protein sequence: CASSLDGSNTGELFF.

In this sample, this clonotype turned up a few times. The CDR3: CASNLLGRLGDEQYF. DNA of the CDR3: TGTGCCAGCAATCTCCTTGGACGTCTGGGGGACGAGCAGTACTTC. The chain uses TRBV28 and TRBJ2-7; D is possibly TRBD1 or TRBD2 (5 bases each). The V gene's germline CDR1 is MDHEN and CDR2 SYDVKM. The V end lost 7 bases, the J end lost 5 bases, and 21 bases lay between the germline ends. The CDR3 covers 15 residues.

This clonotype was counted a few times. The CDR3 here is CASSLSRLNTEAFF. CDR3 DNA: TGTGCCAGCAGTTTGTCACGGCTAAACACTGAAGCTTTCTTT. The chain recombines TRBV27 with TRBJ1-1; D is unresolved. This CDR3 spans 14 amino acids. Germline CDR1 MNHEY, CDR2 SMNVEV (reference sequence). The V end was cut by 3 bases, the J end by 2 bases, with 10 bases between.

This clonotype is categorized as medium-sized (0.01 to 0.1%). The chain combines TRBV27 with TRBJ1-2; D not certain. The V end lost 3 bases, the J end lost 7 bases, and 12 bases lay between the germline ends. The CDR3 has 13 amino acids. Germline values: CDR1 MNHEY, CDR2 SMNVEV (reference sequence). The CDR3 sequence: CASSFWEVPGYTF. For the CDR3, the DNA is TGTGCCAGCAGTTTCTGGGAAGTGCCTGGCTACACCTTC.

This clonotype is medium-sized by share. The CDR3 DNA sequence: TGTGCCAGCAGTTTTAAAGATACGCAGTATTTT. Its protein product is CASSFKDTQYF. The chain combines TRBV27 with TRBJ2-3; D not certain. Per germline, CDR1 MNHEY and CDR2 SMNVEV (reference sequence). The CDR3 runs 11 residues. The V gene lost 3 bases and the J gene lost 5 bases, with 3 bases spanning the gap.

This CDR3 reads CSGREGSATNEKLFF. DNA for the CDR3: TGCAGTGGAAGGGAAGGGTCAGCAACTAATGAAAAACTGTTTTTT. The V call is TRBV20-1, the J call TRBJ1-4, with unresolved D. CDR3 size: 15 residues. Germline V CDR1 and CDR2: DFQATT, SNEGSKA (reference sequence). V dropped 7 bases and J dropped 0 bases, with 15 bases sitting between them.

Within the sample, this clonotype is medium-sized. The genes are TRBV6-2 or TRBV6-3 and TRBJ1-4; D is unclear. This CDR3 is 15 amino acids long. CDR1 and CDR2 from the germline V gene are MNHEY and SVGEGT. Trimming removed 4 bases at V and 0 bases at J, with 9 bases between. The CDR3 protein is CASSSYTATNEKLFF. CDR3 coding DNA: TGTGCCAGCAGTTCTTACACAGCAACTAATGAAAAACTGTTTTTT.

Concerning this clonotype: At one end, the junction sequence differs from germline, possibly due to a read error. The chain has TRBV4-3 and TRBJ2-2, with D possibly being TRBD2 (5 bases). This CDR3 comprises 15 residues. Germline V CDR1 and CDR2: LGHNA, YSLEER. CDR3 region: CASSPGSANSGEQFF. CDR3 nucleotide sequence: TGCGCCAGCAGCCCGGGGAGTGCGAACTCCGGGGAGCAGTTTTTT.

The gene calls are TRBV4-3 and TRBJ2-1; 7 bases line up with TRBD2. With V trimmed by 3 bases and J by 7 bases, 3 bases remained unmatched. In germline, CDR1 is LGHNA, CDR2 YSLEER. The CDR3 consists of 13 residues. The DNA for the CDR3 is TGCGCCAGCAGCCAGCTGGGGGGGAATGAGCAGTTCTTC. Encoded protein: CASSQLGGNEQFF.

This clonotype was found many times. The rearrangement links TRBV5-4 to TRBJ2-7; 11 bases are shared with TRBD1. Germline lookup yields CDR1 SGHNT and CDR2 YYREEE (reference sequence). V shed 4 bases, J shed 2 bases, and the junction held 5 bases outside the gene matches. The CDR3 totals 15 residues. This chain's CDR3 is CASSGPGQGAYEQYF. The CDR3 DNA is TGTGCCAGCAGCGGTCCGGGACAGGGGGCCTACGAGCAGTACTTC.

By share, this clonotype counts as medium-sized (0.01 to 0.1%). This chain uses TRBV15 with TRBJ2-3, with 12 bases lining up with TRBD2. This CDR3 spans 16 amino acids. Germline CDR1 reads LNHNV; CDR2 reads YYDKDF (reference sequence). V lost 3 bases, J lost 4 bases, and 5 bases stayed unmatched. The DNA of the CDR3 is TGTGCCACCAGCAGGCCGACTAGCGGGAGCCCAGATACGCAGTATTTT. Translated: CATSRPTSGSPDTQYF.